This T cell receptor beta chain stems from a study of blood T cell repertoires in COVID-19. CDR1 is SGHNT, CDR2 YYREEE, per germline (reference sequence). The junction had 4 bases not matched to a gene; V was cut back by 2 bases and J by 5 bases. The CDR3 has 13 amino acids. Measured with immunoSEQ multiplex PCR; TCRdb has only the in-frame clones, and not every one. The table has 60,000 to 75,000 clones, around 90% seen once. This chain joins TRBV5-4 and TRBJ2-7; 7 nucleotides line up with TRBD1. Sequenced sample: peripheral blood. The clonotype was recovered from a man between 50 and 59 years old with active COVID-19. This chain's CDR3 is CASSFTGTDEQYF. In nucleotides, the CDR3 is TGTGCCAGCAGCTTTACCGGGACAGACGAGCAGTACTTC.